Given below is one TCR beta chain in context. Antigen specificity is unknown. Control samples were healthy donors' buffy coats. The data belong to a study of STAT5B mutations in CD4+ large granular lymphocyte leukemia. Profiled with immunoSEQ multiplex PCR; TCRdb holds only in-frame clones, not every one. The sample has fewer than 35,000 clones, around 73% seen once. Regarding the study as a whole: Without putative leukemic clones, patient CD4-sorted repertoires remained more clonal than healthy CD4+ repertoires. No patients shared main leukemic clonotypes, though around 27% appeared at low frequency elsewhere.

The sequenced sample was CD4+ T cells from blood buffy coats. This clonotype was obtained from a human donor in good health.

For the CDR3, the DNA is TGTGCTAGTGGTTTGGGCCAATTGGGGGGGCAGTTCTTC. This codes for CASGLGQLGGQFF. J is TRBJ2-1 and V is TRBV12-5, with D possibly TRBD2 on 6 matching bases. Per germline, CDR1 LGHNT and CDR2 FRNRAP. V gave up 1 base and J gave up 12 bases, with 13 bases separating them. This CDR3 region has 13 residues.